This T cell receptor beta chain was obtained from a study of T cells after yellow fever vaccination. CDR1 and CDR2 from the germline V gene are LGHDT and YNNKEL (reference sequence). V was cut by 5 bases and J by 0 bases, with 11 bases left in between. This CDR3 has 15 residues. TCRdb passed the 5' RACE reads through MiXCR, listing each CDR3 protein once. The sample shows roughly 500,000 distinct CDR3 sequences, 15% to 20% of them seen only once. The input for sequencing was PBMCs, taken 15 days after the yellow fever booster vaccination. This TCR was recovered from a young man who received the YFV17D yellow fever vaccine. The V gene is TRBV3-1, the J gene TRBJ2-1; unclear D gene. In nucleotides, the CDR3 is TGTGCCAGCAGCTCCGCCTTTGCCTCCTACAATGAGCAGTTCTTC. It specifies CASSSAFASYNEQFF.